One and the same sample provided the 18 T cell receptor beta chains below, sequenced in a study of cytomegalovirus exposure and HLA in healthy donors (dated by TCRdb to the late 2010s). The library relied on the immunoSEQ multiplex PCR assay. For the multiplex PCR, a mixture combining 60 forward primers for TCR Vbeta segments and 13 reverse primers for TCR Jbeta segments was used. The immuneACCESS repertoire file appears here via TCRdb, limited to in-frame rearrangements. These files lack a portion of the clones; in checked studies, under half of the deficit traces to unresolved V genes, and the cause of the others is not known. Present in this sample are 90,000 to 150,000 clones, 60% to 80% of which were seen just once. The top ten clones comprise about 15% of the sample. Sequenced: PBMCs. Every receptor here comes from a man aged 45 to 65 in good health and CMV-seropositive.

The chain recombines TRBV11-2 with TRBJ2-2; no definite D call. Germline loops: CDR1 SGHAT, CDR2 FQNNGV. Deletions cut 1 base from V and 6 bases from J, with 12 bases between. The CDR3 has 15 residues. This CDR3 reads CASSLALLGAGELFF. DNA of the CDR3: TGTGCCAGCAGCTTAGCCCTCCTAGGTGCCGGGGAGCTGTTTTTT.

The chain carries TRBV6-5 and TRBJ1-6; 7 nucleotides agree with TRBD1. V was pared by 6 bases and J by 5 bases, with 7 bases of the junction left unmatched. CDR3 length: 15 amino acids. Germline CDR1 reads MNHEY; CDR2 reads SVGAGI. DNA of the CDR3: TGTGCCAGCAGAAGACAGGGTCTAGATAATTCACCCCTCCACTTT. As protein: CASRRQGLDNSPLHF.

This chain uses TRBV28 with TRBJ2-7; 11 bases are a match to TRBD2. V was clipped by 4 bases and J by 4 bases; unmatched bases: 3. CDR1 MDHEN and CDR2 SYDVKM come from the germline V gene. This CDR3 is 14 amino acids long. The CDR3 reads CASSSTSGGYEQYF. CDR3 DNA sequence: TGTGCCAGCAGTTCAACTAGCGGGGGATACGAGCAGTACTTC.

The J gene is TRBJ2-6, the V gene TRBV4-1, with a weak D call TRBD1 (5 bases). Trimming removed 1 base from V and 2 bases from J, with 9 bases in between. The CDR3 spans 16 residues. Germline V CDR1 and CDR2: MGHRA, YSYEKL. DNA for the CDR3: TGCGCCAGCAGCCAAGTAGTGGGGCCTGGGGCCAACGTCCTGACTTTC. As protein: CASSQVVGPGANVLTF.

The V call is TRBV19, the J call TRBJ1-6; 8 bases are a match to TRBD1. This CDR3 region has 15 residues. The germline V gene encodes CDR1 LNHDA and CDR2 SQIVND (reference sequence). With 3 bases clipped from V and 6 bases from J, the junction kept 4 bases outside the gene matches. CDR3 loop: CASSIGTGGNSPLHF. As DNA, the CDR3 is TGTGCCAGTAGTATTGGGACAGGAGGTAATTCACCCCTCCACTTT.

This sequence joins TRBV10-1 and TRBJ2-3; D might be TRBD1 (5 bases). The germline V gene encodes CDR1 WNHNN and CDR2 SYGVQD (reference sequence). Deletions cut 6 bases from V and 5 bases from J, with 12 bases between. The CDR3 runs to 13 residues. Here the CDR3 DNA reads TGCGCCAGCAGCCAGGATCAGGGAGATACGCAGTATTTT. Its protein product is CASSQDQGDTQYF.

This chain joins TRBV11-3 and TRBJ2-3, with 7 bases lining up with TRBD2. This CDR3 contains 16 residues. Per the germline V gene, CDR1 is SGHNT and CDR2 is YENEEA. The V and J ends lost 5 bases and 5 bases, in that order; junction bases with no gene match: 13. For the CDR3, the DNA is TGTGCCAGCAGCGAATCTAGCGGCGCTTACTTAGATACGCAGTATTTT. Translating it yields CASSESSGAYLDTQYF. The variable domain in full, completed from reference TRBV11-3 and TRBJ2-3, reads EAGVVQSPRYKIIEKKQPVAFWCNPISGHNTLYWYLQNLGQGPELLIRYENEEAVDDSQLPKDRFSAERLKGVDSTLKIQPAELGDSAVYLCASSESSGAYLDTQYFGPGTRLTVL.

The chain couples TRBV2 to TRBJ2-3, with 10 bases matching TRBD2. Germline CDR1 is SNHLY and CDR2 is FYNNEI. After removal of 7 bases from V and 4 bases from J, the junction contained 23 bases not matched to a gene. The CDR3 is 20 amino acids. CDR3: CASNLSPGAASGGRSDTQYF. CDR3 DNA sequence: TGTGCCAGCAACTTATCGCCGGGGGCTGCTAGCGGGGGCCGTTCAGATACGCAGTATTTT.

The DNA for the CDR3 is TGTGCCAGCGGAAACAGGGGTTCCTACGAGCAGTACTTC. The encoded protein is CASGNRGSYEQYF. The chain uses TRBV28 and TRBJ2-7; TRBD1 agrees at 7 bases. V lost 8 bases and J lost 1; bases outside the gene matches: 5. The CDR3 runs to 13 residues. CDR1 is MDHEN and CDR2 is SYDVKM in the germline V gene. Full variable domain (outside the CDR3, taken from reference TRBV28 and TRBJ2-7): DVKVTQSSRYLVKRTGEKVFLECVQDMDHENMFWYRQDPGLGLRLIYFSYDVKMKEKGDIPEGYSVSREKKERFSLILESASTNQTSMYLCASGNRGSYEQYFGPGTRLTVT.

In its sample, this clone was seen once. CDR3 DNA: TGTGCCAGCAGCTTGGGGGGTCTGGGGGGAGTGGCCTACGAGCAGTACTTC. Translated, it gives CASSLGGLGGVAYEQYF. This rearrangement joins TRBV7-2 to TRBJ2-7, with D perhaps matching TRBD2 (6 bases). Germline CDR1 SGHTA, CDR2 FQGNSA. The CDR3 is 17 residues long. V shed 3 bases and J shed 2 bases, with 20 bases lying between them.

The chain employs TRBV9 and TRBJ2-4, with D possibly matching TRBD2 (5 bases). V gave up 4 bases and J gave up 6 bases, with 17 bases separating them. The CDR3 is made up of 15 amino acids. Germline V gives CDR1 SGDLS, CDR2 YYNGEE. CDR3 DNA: TGTGCCAGCAGCCCCACGGGGATGGAAGGAAACATTCAGTACTTC. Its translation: CASSPTGMEGNIQYF.

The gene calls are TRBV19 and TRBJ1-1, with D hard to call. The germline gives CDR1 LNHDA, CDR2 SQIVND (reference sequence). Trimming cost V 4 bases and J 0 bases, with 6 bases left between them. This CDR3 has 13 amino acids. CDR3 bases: TGTGCCAGTAGTACGAGAATGAACACTGAAGCTTTCTTT. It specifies CASSTRMNTEAFF.

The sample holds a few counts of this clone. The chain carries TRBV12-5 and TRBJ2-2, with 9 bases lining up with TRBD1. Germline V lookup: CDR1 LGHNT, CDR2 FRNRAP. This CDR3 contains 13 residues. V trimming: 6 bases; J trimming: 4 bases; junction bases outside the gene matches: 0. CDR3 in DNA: TGTGCTAGTGGGACAGGGGGCACCGGGGAGCTGTTTTTT. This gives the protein CASGTGGTGELFF. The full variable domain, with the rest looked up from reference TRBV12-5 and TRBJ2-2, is DARVTQTPRHKVTEMGQEVTMRCQPILGHNTVFWYRQTMMQGLELLAYFRNRAPLDDSGMPKDRFSAEMPDATLATLKIQPSEPRDSAVYFCASGTGGTGELFFGEGSRLTVL.

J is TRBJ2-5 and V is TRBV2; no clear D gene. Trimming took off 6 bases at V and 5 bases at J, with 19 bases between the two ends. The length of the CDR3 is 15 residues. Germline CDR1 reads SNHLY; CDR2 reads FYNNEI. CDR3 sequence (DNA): TGTGCCAGCAGCCCTCGAGGCCTTCAAGTCGAGACCCAGTACTTC. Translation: CASSPRGLQVETQYF.

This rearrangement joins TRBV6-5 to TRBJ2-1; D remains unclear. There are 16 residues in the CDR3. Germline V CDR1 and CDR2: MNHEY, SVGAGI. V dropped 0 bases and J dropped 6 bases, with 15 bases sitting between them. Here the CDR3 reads CASSYSIPGLSNEQFF. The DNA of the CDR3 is TGTGCCAGCAGTTACTCGATTCCAGGCTTGAGCAATGAGCAGTTCTTC.

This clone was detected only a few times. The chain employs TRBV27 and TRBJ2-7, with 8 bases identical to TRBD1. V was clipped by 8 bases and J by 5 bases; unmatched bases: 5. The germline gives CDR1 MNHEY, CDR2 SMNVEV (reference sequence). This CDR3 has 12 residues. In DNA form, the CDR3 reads TGTGCCAGCCGGACAGGGCCCAACGAGCAGTACTTC. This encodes CASRTGPNEQYF.

The CDR3 bases are TGTGCCAGTAGTATAGTGGGACAGTCGGCAGGGCGGTCACCCCTCCACTTT. Translated, it gives CASSIVGQSAGRSPLHF. This chain links TRBV19 with TRBJ1-6, with 7 nucleotides matching TRBD1. Germline trimming cut 1 base from V and 10 bases from J; bases unmatched to any gene: 13. The CDR3 extends over 17 amino acids. The germline V gene has CDR1 LNHDA and CDR2 SQIVND (reference sequence).

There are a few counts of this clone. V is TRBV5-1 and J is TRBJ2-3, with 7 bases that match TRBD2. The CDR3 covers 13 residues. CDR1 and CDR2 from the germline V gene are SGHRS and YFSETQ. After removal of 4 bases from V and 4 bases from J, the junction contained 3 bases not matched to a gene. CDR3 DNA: TGCGCCAGCAGCAGGGAGGGCCCAGATACGCAGTATTTT. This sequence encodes CASSREGPDTQYF. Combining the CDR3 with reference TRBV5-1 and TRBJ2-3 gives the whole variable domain KAGVTQTPRYLIKTRGQQVTLSCSPISGHRSVSWYQQTPGQGLQFLFEYFSETQRNKGNFPGRFSGRQFSNSRSEMNVSTLELGDSALYLCASSREGPDTQYFGPGTRLTVL.